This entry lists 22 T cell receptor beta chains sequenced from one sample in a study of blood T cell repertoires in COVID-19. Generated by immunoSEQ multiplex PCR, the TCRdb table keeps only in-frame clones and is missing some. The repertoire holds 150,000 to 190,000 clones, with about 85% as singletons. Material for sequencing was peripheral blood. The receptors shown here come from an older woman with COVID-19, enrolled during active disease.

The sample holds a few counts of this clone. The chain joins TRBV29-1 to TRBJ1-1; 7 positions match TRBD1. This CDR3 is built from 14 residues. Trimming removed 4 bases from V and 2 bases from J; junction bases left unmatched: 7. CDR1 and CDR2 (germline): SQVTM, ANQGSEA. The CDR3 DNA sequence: TGCAGCGTTGCCAGTCAGGGGGGAAACACTGAAGCTTTCTTT. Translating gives CSVASQGGNTEAFF.

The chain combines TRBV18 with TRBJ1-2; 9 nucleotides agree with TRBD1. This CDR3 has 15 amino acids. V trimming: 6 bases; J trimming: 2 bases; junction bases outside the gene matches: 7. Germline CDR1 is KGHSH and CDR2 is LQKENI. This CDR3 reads CASSPGTGFNYGYTF. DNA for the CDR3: TGTGCCAGCTCGCCCGGGACAGGGTTCAACTATGGCTACACCTTC.

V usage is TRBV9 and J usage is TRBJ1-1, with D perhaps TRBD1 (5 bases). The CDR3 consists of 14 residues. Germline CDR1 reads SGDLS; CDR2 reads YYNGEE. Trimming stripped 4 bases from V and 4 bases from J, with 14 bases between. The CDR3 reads CASSPSMGGTEAFF. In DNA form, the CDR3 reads TGTGCCAGCAGCCCCTCAATGGGGGGCACTGAAGCTTTCTTT. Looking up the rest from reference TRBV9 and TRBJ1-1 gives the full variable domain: DSGVTQTPKHLITATGQRVTLRCSPRSGDLSVYWYQQSLDQGLQFLIQYYNGEERAKGNILERFSAQQFPDLHSELNLSSLELGDSALYFCASSPSMGGTEAFFGQGTRLTVV.

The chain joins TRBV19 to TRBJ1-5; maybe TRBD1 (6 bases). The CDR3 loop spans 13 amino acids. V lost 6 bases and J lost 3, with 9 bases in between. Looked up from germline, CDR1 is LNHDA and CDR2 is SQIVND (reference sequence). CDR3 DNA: TGTGCCAGTAGCCAGGGGTACAATCAGCCCCAGCATTTT. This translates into CASSQGYNQPQHF.

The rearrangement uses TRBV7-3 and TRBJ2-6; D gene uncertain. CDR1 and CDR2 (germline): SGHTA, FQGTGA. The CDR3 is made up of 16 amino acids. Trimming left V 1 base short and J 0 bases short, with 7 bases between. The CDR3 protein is CASSLSANSGANVLTF. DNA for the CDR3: TGTGCCAGCAGCTTAAGCGCCAACTCTGGGGCCAACGTCCTGACTTTC.

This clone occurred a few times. This CDR3 reads CAWSGDLAGNTIYF. DNA of the CDR3: TGTGCCTGGTCGGGGGATCTTGCTGGAAACACCATATATTTT. This chain links TRBV30 with TRBJ1-3, with TRBD1 as a possible D gene (5 bases). The V gene's germline CDR1 is GTSNPN and CDR2 SVGIG (reference sequence). Trimming took off 5 bases at V and 2 bases at J, with 13 bases between the two ends. This CDR3 contains 14 residues. Variable domain in full (rest from reference TRBV30 and TRBJ1-3): SQTIHQWPATLVQPVGSPLSLECTVEGTSNPNLYWYRQAAGRGLQLLFYSVGIGQISSEVPQNLSASRPQDRQFILSSKKLLLSDSGFYLCAWSGDLAGNTIYFGEGSWLTVV.

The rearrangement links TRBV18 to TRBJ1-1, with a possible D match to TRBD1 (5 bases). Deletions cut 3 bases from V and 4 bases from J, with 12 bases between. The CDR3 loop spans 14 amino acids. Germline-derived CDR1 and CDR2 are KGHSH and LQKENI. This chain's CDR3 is CASSPGGVGTEAFF. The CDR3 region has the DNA TGTGCCAGCTCACCGGGGGGAGTCGGCACTGAAGCTTTCTTT.

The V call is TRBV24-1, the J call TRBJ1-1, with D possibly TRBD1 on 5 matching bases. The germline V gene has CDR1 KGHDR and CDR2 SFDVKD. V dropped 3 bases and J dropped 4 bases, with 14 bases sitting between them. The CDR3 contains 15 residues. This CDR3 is CATSDPRGASTEAFF. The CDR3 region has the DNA TGTGCCACCAGTGATCCCCGCGGGGCTTCCACTGAAGCTTTCTTT.

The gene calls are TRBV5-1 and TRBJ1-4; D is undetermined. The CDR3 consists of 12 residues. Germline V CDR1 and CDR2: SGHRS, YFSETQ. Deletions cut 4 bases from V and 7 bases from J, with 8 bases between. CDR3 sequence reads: CASSRTGEKLFF. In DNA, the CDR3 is TGCGCCAGCAGCCGCACGGGTGAAAAACTGTTTTTT.

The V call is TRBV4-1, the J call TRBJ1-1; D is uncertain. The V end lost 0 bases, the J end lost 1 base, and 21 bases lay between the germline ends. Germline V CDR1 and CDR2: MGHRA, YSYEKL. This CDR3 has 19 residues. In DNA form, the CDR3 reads TGCGCCAGCAGCCAAGATTCTCCCTCCGGGGTGAGCGGGAACACTGAAGCTTTCTTT. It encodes CASSQDSPSGVSGNTEAFF.

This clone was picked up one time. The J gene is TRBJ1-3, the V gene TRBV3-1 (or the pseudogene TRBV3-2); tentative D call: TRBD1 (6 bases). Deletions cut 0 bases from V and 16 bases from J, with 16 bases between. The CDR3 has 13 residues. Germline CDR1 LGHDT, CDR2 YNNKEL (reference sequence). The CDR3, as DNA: TGTGCCAGCAGCCAAGAACGACAGGCAGCTAGCTATTTT. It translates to CASSQERQAASYF.

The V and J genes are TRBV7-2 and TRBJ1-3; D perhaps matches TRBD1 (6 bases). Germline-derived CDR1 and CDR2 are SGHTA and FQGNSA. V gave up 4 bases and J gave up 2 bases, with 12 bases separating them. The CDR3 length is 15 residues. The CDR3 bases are TGTGCCAGCAGCTCAACTTGGACAGCTGGAAACACCATATATTTT. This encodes CASSSTWTAGNTIYF.

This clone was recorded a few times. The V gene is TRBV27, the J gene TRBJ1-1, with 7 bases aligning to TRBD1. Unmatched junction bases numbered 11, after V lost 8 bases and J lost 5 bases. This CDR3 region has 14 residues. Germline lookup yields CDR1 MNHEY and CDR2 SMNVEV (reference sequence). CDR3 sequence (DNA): TGTGCCAGCCGCGACAGGGACCCGAGGACTGAAGCTTTCTTT. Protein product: CASRDRDPRTEAFF.

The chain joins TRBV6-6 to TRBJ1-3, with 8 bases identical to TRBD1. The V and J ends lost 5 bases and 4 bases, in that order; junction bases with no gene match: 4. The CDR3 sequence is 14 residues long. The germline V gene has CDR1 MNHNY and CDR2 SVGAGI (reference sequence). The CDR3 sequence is CASSDRGRGNTIYF. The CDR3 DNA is TGTGCCAGCAGTGACAGGGGAAGAGGAAACACCATATATTTT.

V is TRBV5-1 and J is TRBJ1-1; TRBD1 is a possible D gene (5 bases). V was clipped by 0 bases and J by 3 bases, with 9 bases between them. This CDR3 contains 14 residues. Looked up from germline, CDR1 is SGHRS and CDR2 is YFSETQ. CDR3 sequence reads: CASSLEGEDTEAFF. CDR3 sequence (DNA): TGCGCCAGCAGCTTGGAAGGGGAGGACACTGAAGCTTTCTTT.

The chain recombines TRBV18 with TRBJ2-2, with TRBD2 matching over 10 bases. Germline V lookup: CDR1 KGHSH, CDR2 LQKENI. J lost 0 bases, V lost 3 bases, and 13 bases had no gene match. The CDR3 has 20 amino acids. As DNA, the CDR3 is TGTGCCAGCTCACCCCTACGCGTCTCTAGCGGGAGAGCGAACACCGGGGAGCTGTTTTTT. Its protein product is CASSPLRVSSGRANTGELFF.

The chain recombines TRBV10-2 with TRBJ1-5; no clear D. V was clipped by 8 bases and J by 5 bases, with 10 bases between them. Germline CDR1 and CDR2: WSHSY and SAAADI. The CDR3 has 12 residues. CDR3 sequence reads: CASHDGYQPQHF. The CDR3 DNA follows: TGCGCCAGCCATGATGGCTATCAGCCCCAGCATTTT.

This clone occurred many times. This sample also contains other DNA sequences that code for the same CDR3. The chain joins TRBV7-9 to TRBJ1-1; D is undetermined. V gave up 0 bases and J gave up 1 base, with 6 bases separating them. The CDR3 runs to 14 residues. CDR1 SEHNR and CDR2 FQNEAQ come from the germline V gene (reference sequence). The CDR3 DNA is TGTGCCAGCAGCTTAGCATCCGGGAACACTGAAGCTTTCTTT. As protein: CASSLASGNTEAFF.

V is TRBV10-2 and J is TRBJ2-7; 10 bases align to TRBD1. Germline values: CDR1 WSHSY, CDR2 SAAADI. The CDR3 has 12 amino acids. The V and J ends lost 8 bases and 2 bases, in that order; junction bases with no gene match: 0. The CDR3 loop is CASGTGAYEQYV. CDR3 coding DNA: TGCGCCAGCGGGACAGGGGCCTACGAGCAGTACGTC.

The CDR3 nucleotides are TGCGCCAGCAGCTTGGAGGGTGGGGGAGGCACTGAAGCTTTCTTT. Its protein product is CASSLEGGGGTEAFF. The rearrangement links TRBV5-1 to TRBJ1-1; a possible D gene is TRBD1 (5 bases). Trimming took 0 bases from V and 4 from J, leaving 13 bases between them. This CDR3 spans 15 amino acids. Germline CDR1 SGHRS, CDR2 YFSETQ.

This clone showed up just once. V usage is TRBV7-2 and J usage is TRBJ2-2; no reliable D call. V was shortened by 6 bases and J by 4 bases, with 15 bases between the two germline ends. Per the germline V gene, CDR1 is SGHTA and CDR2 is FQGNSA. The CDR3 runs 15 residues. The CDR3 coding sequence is TGTGCCAGCAGACGAACCACAGCCCCCACCGGGGAGCTGTTTTTT. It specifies CASRRTTAPTGELFF. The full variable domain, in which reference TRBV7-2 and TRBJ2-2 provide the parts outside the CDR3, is GAGVSQSPSNKVTEKGKDVELRCDPISGHTALYWYRQSLGQGLEFLIYFQGNSAPDKSGLPSDRFSAERTGGSVSTLTIQRTQQEDSAVYLCASRRTTAPTGELFFGEGSRLTVL.

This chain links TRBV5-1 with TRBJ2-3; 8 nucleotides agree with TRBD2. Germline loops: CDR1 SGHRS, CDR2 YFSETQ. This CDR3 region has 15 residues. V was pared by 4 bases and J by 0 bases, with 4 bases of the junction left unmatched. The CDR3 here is CASSPSGWSTDTQYF. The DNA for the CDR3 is TGCGCCAGCAGCCCTAGCGGGTGGAGCACAGATACGCAGTATTTT.